Here is one TCR beta chain with its context. Profiling relied on immunoSEQ multiplex PCR, and the TCRdb table lists in-frame clones only, not all of them. The table lists approximately 170,000 clones, around 89% of them singletons. The sample originates from a study of blood T cell repertoires in COVID-19. CDR3 length: 15 amino acids. Trimming removed 1 base from V and 1 base from J, with 9 bases in between. Germline V lookup: CDR1 LNHDA, CDR2 SQIVND (reference sequence). Participants, about 18 to 95 years old, spanned under 25 US areas. The chain couples TRBV19 to TRBJ2-3; weak D call: TRBD1 (5 bases). The source is a woman aged 18-29 years who had recovered from COVID-19. The specimen was PBMCs or T cells enriched from blood (not recorded which). In DNA, the CDR3 is TGTGCCAGTAGTATAGGGGCACAGGGCACAGATACGCAGTATTTT. This encodes CASSIGAQGTDTQYF.